This entry lists 15 T cell receptor beta chains sequenced from one sample in a study of CD8 T cells in Susac syndrome. The RNA input was roughly 0.45 to 1 ug, and it was reverse transcribed with random hexamers. TCRdb reanalysed the immunoSEQ multiplex PCR reads using MiXCR and keeps one entry per CDR3 protein. The sample carries about 100,000 distinct CDR3 sequences, approximately 95% recorded once. The sequenced sample was CD8+ T cells from PBMCs. These receptors were obtained from a human donor with Susac syndrome.

This chain connects TRBV18 to TRBJ2-5; no clear D. V dropped 3 bases and J dropped 2 bases, with 7 bases sitting between them. The length of the CDR3 is 13 residues. CDR1 and CDR2 from the germline V gene are KGHSH and LQKENI. The CDR3 DNA reads as TGTGCCAGCTCACCGGAAAGGCAAGAGACCCAGTACTTC. Translating it yields CASSPERQETQYF.

The J gene is TRBJ1-1, the V gene TRBV29-1; perhaps TRBD1 as D (5 bases). Germline V lookup: CDR1 SQVTM, CDR2 ANQGSEA. The CDR3 length is 15 residues. The V gene lost 4 bases and the J gene lost 10 bases, with 25 bases spanning the gap. The CDR3 protein is CSVGASGPLGVGAFF. The CDR3 DNA reads TGCAGCGTTGGGGCTTCGGGACCCCTGGGGGTAGGAGCTTTCTTT.

This rearrangement joins TRBV29-1 to TRBJ2-1; D gene uncertain. This CDR3 comprises 14 residues. V was cut by 4 bases and J by 4 bases, with 14 bases left in between. CDR1 and CDR2 (germline): SQVTM, ANQGSEA. The CDR3 is CSVVNQASYNEQFF. The CDR3 bases are TGCAGCGTTGTCAACCAGGCGTCGTACAATGAGCAGTTCTTC.

This clonotype was detected only once. The chain joins TRBV2 to TRBJ2-3, with a possible D match to TRBD2 (6 bases). V lost 8 bases to trimming and J lost 1 base, with 13 bases between them. This CDR3 contains 14 residues. Germline CDR1 and CDR2: SNHLY and FYNNEI. The CDR3 sequence: CASHFGGGTDTQYF. The CDR3 DNA reads as TGTGCCAGCCACTTTGGCGGGGGCACAGATACGCAGTATTTT.

The CDR3 spells CASRPTSGRTDTQYF. As DNA, the CDR3 is TGTGCCAGCAGACCCACTAGCGGGAGAACAGATACGCAGTATTTT. The chain links TRBV12-3 or TRBV12-4 to TRBJ2-3; TRBD2 matches 11 bases. The CDR3 totals 15 residues. With V trimmed by 6 bases and J by 3 bases, 5 bases remained unmatched.

The rearrangement links TRBV9 to TRBJ2-2; no definite D call. The CDR3 consists of 14 residues. CDR1 is SGDLS and CDR2 is YYNGEE in the germline V gene. Trimming removed 6 bases from V and 3 bases from J, with 12 bases in between. The CDR3 bases are TGTGCCAGCAACCAGTGGGGTGACACCGGGGAGCTGTTTTTT. It codes for CASNQWGDTGELFF.

CDR3 sequence reads: CASSRPGELFF. The CDR3 nucleotides are TGTGCCAGCAGCCGTCCCGGGGAGCTGTTTTTT. V and J are TRBV11-2 and TRBJ2-2, with D hard to call. The ends were cut back, 5 bases at V and 6 bases at J, with 4 bases in the middle. Germline V gene sequence: CDR1 SGHAT, CDR2 FQNNGV. The CDR3 consists of 11 residues.

This chain uses TRBV20-1 with TRBJ2-3, with D possibly matching TRBD2 (6 bases). CDR3 size: 13 residues. From germline, CDR1 is DFQATT and CDR2 SNEGSKA (reference sequence). V shed 6 bases and J shed 6 bases, with 16 bases lying between them. The CDR3 DNA sequence: TGCAGTGCCAGTAGCGGAGGGGAGGATACGCAGTATTTT. Translating gives CSASSGGEDTQYF.

The J gene is TRBJ2-7, the V gene TRBV7-2; D perhaps matches TRBD2 (6 bases). CDR3 length: 15 amino acids. V was clipped by 7 bases and J by 9 bases, with 25 bases between them. Germline V gene data show CDR1 as SGHTA and CDR2 as FQGNSA. CDR3 sequence: CASITSPGSTVGQYF. The CDR3 DNA reads as TGTGCCAGCATAACCTCCCCCGGGAGCACTGTCGGGCAGTACTTC. The full variable domain, in which reference TRBV7-2 and TRBJ2-7 provide the parts outside the CDR3, is GAGVSQSPSNKVTEKGKDVELRCDPISGHTALYWYRQSLGQGLEFLIYFQGNSAPDKSGLPSDRFSAERTGGSVSTLTIQRTQQEDSAVYLCASITSPGSTVGQYFGPGTRLTVT.

The rearrangement links TRBV29-1 to TRBJ2-5, with a possible D match to TRBD1 (5 bases). This CDR3 has 13 residues. In germline, CDR1 is SQVTM, CDR2 ANQGSEA. The V gene lost 1 base and the J gene lost 2 bases, with 8 bases spanning the gap. CDR3 loop: CSVEGGQQETQYF. In DNA, the CDR3 is TGCAGCGTTGAAGGGGGCCAGCAAGAGACCCAGTACTTC.

This clonotype occurred once. This chain uses TRBV29-1 with TRBJ1-1; 10 nucleotides align to TRBD1. The CDR3 is 13 residues long. Germline V gene lookup returns CDR1 SQVTM and CDR2 ANQGSEA. Trimming removed 7 bases from V and 6 bases from J; junction bases left unmatched: 8. The CDR3 nucleotides are TGCAGCGCTCAGACAGGGGGCCCCCCTGAAGCTTTCTTT. Its translation is CSAQTGGPPEAFF.

The V call is TRBV4-1, the J call TRBJ2-5; D may be TRBD1 or TRBD2 (5 bases each). The V end was cut by 3 bases, the J end by 2 bases, with 10 bases between. The CDR3 totals 14 residues. In germline, CDR1 is MGHRA, CDR2 YSYEKL. The CDR3 DNA follows: TGCGCCAGCAGCCATCGGGGACCGCAAGAGACCCAGTACTTC. Its protein is CASSHRGPQETQYF.

The V call is TRBV18, the J call TRBJ2-6, with D possibly being TRBD1 (5 bases). In germline, CDR1 is KGHSH, CDR2 LQKENI. This CDR3 has 16 residues. V shed 4 bases and J shed 0 bases, with 10 bases lying between them. The CDR3 DNA sequence: TGTGCCAGCTCACTCGACAGACTCTCTGGGGCCAACGTCCTGACTTTC. This codes for CASSLDRLSGANVLTF. The whole variable domain, remainder taken from reference TRBV18 and TRBJ2-6, is NAGVMQNPRHLVRRRGQEARLRCSPMKGHSHVYWYRQLPEEGLKFMVYLQKENIIDESGMPKERFSAEFPKEGPSILRIQQVVRGDSAAYFCASSLDRLSGANVLTFGAGSRLTVL.

The chain employs TRBV7-6 and TRBJ2-5; no clear D gene. CDR1 SGHVS and CDR2 FNYEAQ come from the germline V gene. Between the trimmed V and J ends, which lost 3 bases and 2 bases, there was a span of 10 bases. CDR3 length equals 14 residues. In DNA form, the CDR3 reads TGTGCCAGCAGCTTGTGGCAGCAACAAGAGACCCAGTACTTC. It is translated as CASSLWQQQETQYF.

The gene calls are TRBV12-3 or TRBV12-4 and TRBJ1-2, with D perhaps TRBD1 (5 bases). The CDR3 runs to 13 residues. V dropped 5 bases and J dropped 0 bases, with 7 bases sitting between them. The chain's CDR3 is CASSAGPNYGYTF. In DNA, the CDR3 is TGTGCCAGCAGTGCAGGGCCTAACTATGGCTACACCTTC.